The source of this T cell receptor (beta chain) is a study of tumor-infiltrating lymphocytes in primary liver carcinoma. Study information: Productive TCRbeta read yields ran from roughly 3.8 to 7.5 million per sample and were similar between tissues. Study-wide results and limits: Significantly greater top-250-clone fractions characterized tumors relative to blood (p = 0.039).

Many counts were recorded for this clonotype. Its antigen is unknown. Trimming left V 5 bases short and J 8 bases short, with 10 bases between. Germline CDR1 and CDR2: MNHEY and SVGEGT. The CDR3 totals 12 residues. It was unsorted whole blood that yielded blood RNA, and germline DNA was also extracted. Prior to surgery, approximately 3.6 milliliters of peripheral blood were drawn. Researchers generated TCR beta cDNA from approximately 450 ng of total RNA, relying on a constant-region primer. Slightly modified ARM-PCR with three nested multiplex PCR rounds yielded TCR beta libraries. The first two PCR rounds used TRBV1-TRBV30 forward primers with a C-beta reverse primer, about 10 cycles each. TCRdb redid the calling of the multiplex PCR reads with MiXCR, one entry per CDR3 protein. Altogether about 320,000 distinct CDR3 sequences are present, roughly two thirds being singletons, with the ten largest covering more than 8.5%.

The chain links TRBV6-2 or TRBV6-3 to TRBJ2-1; D call uncertain. The sample taken for sequencing was peripheral blood. The sequence was collected from a man aged 40-55 years with primary liver carcinoma and hepatitis B virus infection. CDR3: CASSNGFHEQFF. The DNA for the CDR3 is TGTGCCAGCAGTAACGGGTTCCATGAGCAGTTCTTC.